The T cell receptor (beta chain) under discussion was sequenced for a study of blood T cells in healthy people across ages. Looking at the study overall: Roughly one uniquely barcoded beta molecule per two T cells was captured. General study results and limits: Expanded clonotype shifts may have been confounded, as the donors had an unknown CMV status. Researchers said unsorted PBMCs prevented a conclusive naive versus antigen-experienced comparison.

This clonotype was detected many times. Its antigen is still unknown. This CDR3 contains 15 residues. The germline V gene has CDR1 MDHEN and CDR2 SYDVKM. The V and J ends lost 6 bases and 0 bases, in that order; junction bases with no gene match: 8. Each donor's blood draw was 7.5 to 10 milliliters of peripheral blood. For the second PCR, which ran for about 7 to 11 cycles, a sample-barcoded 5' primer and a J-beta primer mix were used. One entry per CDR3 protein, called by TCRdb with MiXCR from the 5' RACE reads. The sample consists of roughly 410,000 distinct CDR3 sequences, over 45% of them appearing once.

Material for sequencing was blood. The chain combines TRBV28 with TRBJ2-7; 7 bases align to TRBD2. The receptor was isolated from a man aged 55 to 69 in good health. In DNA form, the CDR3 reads TGTGCCAGCAGGACTTTCGGGGGGAGCTCCTACGAGCAGTACTTC. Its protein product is CASRTFGGSSYEQYF.